Described below is a single T cell receptor (beta chain) sequence and its context. This sample was taken from a study of T cell clones after liver transplantation. At the level of the study: TCRbeta sequencing after a pre-transplant mixed lymphocyte reaction identified graft-donor-reactive clones, later tracked in post-transplant blood. Tolerance: complete withdrawal held at least one year, liver enzymes staying within twice normal. Timepoints were pre-transplant, pre-withdrawal, and after withdrawal was completed or failed.

Repertoires were generated with immunoSEQ multiplex PCR, while TCRdb's copy carries only in-frame clones and drops some. Of more than 8,000 clones in the sample, about 79% were seen once. The CDR3 runs to 16 residues. Germline V CDR1 and CDR2: SGHRS, YFSETQ. V lost 0 bases, J lost 6 bases, and 7 bases stayed unmatched. Sequenced material: CD8+ T cells from blood, taken before liver transplant. The chain combines TRBV5-1 with TRBJ2-7; 12 nucleotides agree with TRBD2. The receptor's source is a human donor who received a liver transplant. The CDR3 DNA follows: TGCGCCAGCAGCTTGGGGACTAGCGGGGTCATTTTCGAGCAGTACTTC. Translated, it gives CASSLGTSGVIFEQYF.